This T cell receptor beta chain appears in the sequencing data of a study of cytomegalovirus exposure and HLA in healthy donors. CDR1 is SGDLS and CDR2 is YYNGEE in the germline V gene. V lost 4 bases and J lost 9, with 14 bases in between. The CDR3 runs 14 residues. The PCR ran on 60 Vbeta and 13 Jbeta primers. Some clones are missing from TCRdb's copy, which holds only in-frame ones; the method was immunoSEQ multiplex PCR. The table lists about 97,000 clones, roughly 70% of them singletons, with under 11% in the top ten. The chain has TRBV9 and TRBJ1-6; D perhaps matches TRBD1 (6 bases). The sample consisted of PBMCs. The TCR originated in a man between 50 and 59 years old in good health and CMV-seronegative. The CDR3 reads CASSTRQVGSPLHF. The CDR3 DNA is TGTGCCAGCAGCACCAGACAGGTCGGTTCACCCCTCCACTTT.